This T cell receptor beta chain was recovered during a study of blood T cell repertoires in COVID-19. Study-level information: T cells, B-cell-depleted T cells, or PBMCs supplied cDNA or gDNA.

This clone has just a few counts. The CDR3 consists of 14 residues. Germline V gives CDR1 MNHEY, CDR2 SVGAGI. V was pared by 5 bases and J by 0 bases, with 10 bases between. TCRdb keeps only in-frame clones here, not all; method: immunoSEQ multiplex PCR. This repertoire shows hundreds of thousands of clones, around four fifths found once; its top ten account for roughly 5.8%. The clonotype comes from a man of 80 years or more with acute or convalescent COVID-19. Sequences were obtained from peripheral blood. The J gene is TRBJ1-1, the V gene TRBV6-5, with D uncertain. In DNA form, the CDR3 reads TGTGCCAGCAGTATTAACACTATGAACACTGAAGCTTTCTTT. The encoded protein is CASSINTMNTEAFF.